The present entry profiles one TCR beta chain with its context. Its target is unknown. The data originate from a study of CD8+ T cells in alopecia areata. In the study overall: Twice a day, 5 to 10 mg of oral tofacitinib was administered to treated patients. The tofacitinib course ran for 6 to 18 months and was followed by 6 months off drug.

Treatment specified: oral pan-JAK inhibitor, 5-10 mg twice daily. Specimens obtained from alopecia areata patients comprised lesional scalp punch biopsies and peripheral blood. General study results and limits: Scalp samples also contribute reads from the resident alphabeta T cells found in normal skin.

V was clipped by 1 base and J by 0 bases; unmatched bases: 4. The CDR3 covers 17 residues. The germline CDR1 and CDR2 sequences are SGHDT and YYEEEE. It was cDNA, reverse transcribed from extracted RNA, that served as the sequencing template. The protocol was immunoSEQ multiplex PCR, while the TCRdb copy is restricted to in-frame clones and leaves out a portion. This sample yields under 150,000 clones, of which about four fifths are seen a single time; around a quarter belongs to the top ten. The clonotype originates from a human donor with alopecia areata. J is TRBJ2-3 and V is TRBV5-6, with 11 positions matching TRBD2. Sequences were derived from CD8+ T cells sorted from blood, sampled at week 4, from a patient treated with tofacitinib. The CDR3 DNA follows: TGTGCCAGCAGCTTGTCGACTAGCGGGGTTAGCACAGATACGCAGTATTTT. Amino acids: CASSLSTSGVSTDTQYF.